A selection of T cell receptor beta chains follows, all from one sample in a study of identical twins. MiXCR, applied by TCRdb to the 5' RACE reads, yields one record per CDR3 protein. The table includes 260,000 or so distinct CDR3 sequences, approximately 6.8% detected once. The same specimen was also included in a second study, on yellow fever vaccine responses in identical twins.

Sequences were obtained from CD8+ T cells sorted from blood. These receptors came from a woman younger than 35 in good health. CDR3s include the opening cysteine and the closing phenylalanine or tryptophan. Each record gives: clone size, J gene, CDR3 length, D gene, V gene, CDR3 DNA, CDR3 protein. A D gene is named only where the DNA matches it firmly. Size is omitted from some rows. Given values are once, few, many or a class for expanded clones.

abundance: many; j_gene: TRBJ1-2; len: 14; d_gene: -; v_gene: TRBV12-3/TRBV12-4; CDR3nt: TGTGCCAGCAGTCCCGACTTTGCTAACTATGGCTACACCTTC; CDR3aa: CASSPDFANYGYTF
abundance: few; j_gene: TRBJ2-5; len: 16; d_gene: TRBD2; v_gene: TRBV4-1; CDR3nt: TGCGCCAGCAGCCAATTAGCGGGGGAGCATTCAGAGACCCAGTACTTC; CDR3aa: CASSQLAGEHSETQYF
abundance: many; j_gene: TRBJ1-1; len: 13; d_gene: -; v_gene: TRBV27; CDR3nt: TGTGCCAGCAGTTTAGTGAGGAACACTGAAGCTTTCTTT; CDR3aa: CASSLVRNTEAFF
abundance: -; j_gene: TRBJ2-5; len: 15; d_gene: TRBD2; v_gene: TRBV11-2; CDR3nt: TGTGCCAGCAGCTTAGCGGCGGGAGTCGGGGAGACCCAGTACTTC; CDR3aa: CASSLAAGVGETQYF
abundance: many; j_gene: TRBJ1-4; len: 15; d_gene: TRBD1; v_gene: TRBV12-3/TRBV12-4; CDR3nt: TGTGCCAGCAGTTTGACAGGGGGTTACGGTGAAAAACTGTTTTTT; CDR3aa: CASSLTGGYGEKLFF
abundance: -; j_gene: TRBJ2-2; len: 13; d_gene: -; v_gene: TRBV14; CDR3nt: TGTGCCAGCAGCCGTTTTGACACCGGGGAGCTGTTTTTT; CDR3aa: CASSRFDTGELFF
abundance: many; j_gene: TRBJ2-1; len: 12; d_gene: -; v_gene: TRBV4-1; CDR3nt: TGCGCCAGCAGCCAAAGGGATGGTGAGCAGTTCTTC; CDR3aa: CASSQRDGEQFF
abundance: -; j_gene: TRBJ2-3; len: 14; d_gene: TRBD2; v_gene: TRBV12-3/TRBV12-4; CDR3nt: TGTGCCAGCAGTGAGACTAGCAGCACAGATACGCAGTATTTT; CDR3aa: CASSETSSTDTQYF
abundance: -; j_gene: TRBJ1-5; len: 16; d_gene: TRBD1; v_gene: TRBV20-1; CDR3nt: TGCAGTGCTAGAGCGGGGACAGGGGTGAGGAATCAGCCCCAGCATTTT; CDR3aa: CSARAGTGVRNQPQHF
abundance: many; j_gene: TRBJ2-4; len: 12; d_gene: -; v_gene: TRBV12-3/TRBV12-4; CDR3nt: TGTGCCAGCAGTTACGTAGAAAACATTCAGTACTTC; CDR3aa: CASSYVENIQYF
abundance: -; j_gene: TRBJ2-7; len: 12; d_gene: -; v_gene: TRBV12-3/TRBV12-4; CDR3nt: TGTGCCAGCAGTTTAGGCTACTACGAGCAGTACTTC; CDR3aa: CASSLGYYEQYF
abundance: -; j_gene: TRBJ1-1; len: 15; d_gene: -; v_gene: TRBV19; CDR3nt: TGTGCCAGTAGTATTGGGATAAAGCTGAACACTGAAGCTTTCTTT; CDR3aa: CASSIGIKLNTEAFF
abundance: many; j_gene: TRBJ1-2; len: 13; d_gene: -; v_gene: TRBV29-1; CDR3nt: TGCAGCGTAGTCCACACAGGTGGCTATGGCTACACCTTC; CDR3aa: CSVVHTGGYGYTF
abundance: many; j_gene: TRBJ1-4; len: 16; d_gene: -; v_gene: TRBV3-1; CDR3nt: TGTGCCAGCAGCCAAGATGATACAGCAACTAATGAAAAACTGTTTTTT; CDR3aa: CASSQDDTATNEKLFF
abundance: few; j_gene: TRBJ2-2; len: 13; d_gene: -; v_gene: TRBV27; CDR3nt: TGTGCCAGCAGTTTTGTACCCACCGGGGAGCTGTTTTTT; CDR3aa: CASSFVPTGELFF
abundance: -; j_gene: TRBJ2-7; len: 16; d_gene: -; v_gene: TRBV4-2; CDR3nt: TGTGCCAGCAGCCAAGAATTGGGAGGCTCTTCCTACGAGCAGTACTTC; CDR3aa: CASSQELGGSSYEQYF
abundance: few; j_gene: TRBJ2-2; len: 13; d_gene: TRBD1; v_gene: TRBV12-3/TRBV12-4; CDR3nt: TGTGCCAGCAAAGGACAGGTCACCGGGGAGCTGTTTTTT; CDR3aa: CASKGQVTGELFF
abundance: many; j_gene: TRBJ1-4; len: 12; d_gene: -; v_gene: TRBV11-2; CDR3nt: TGTGCCAGCAGCTTTGGGGACGAAAAACTGTTTTTT; CDR3aa: CASSFGDEKLFF
abundance: -; j_gene: TRBJ2-1; len: 14; d_gene: -; v_gene: TRBV29-1; CDR3nt: TGCAGCGTTGGGTGGGGCGGCAAGTACAATGAGCAGTTCTTC; CDR3aa: CSVGWGGKYNEQFF
abundance: -; j_gene: TRBJ2-4; len: 18; d_gene: -; v_gene: TRBV27; CDR3nt: TGTGCCAGCAGTCCCCGGGACGGATCGGCCCTAGGCAAAAACATTCAGTACTTC; CDR3aa: CASSPRDGSALGKNIQYF
abundance: many; j_gene: TRBJ1-1; len: 12; d_gene: -; v_gene: TRBV5-6; CDR3nt: TGTGCCAGCAGCAAAGGGACGACCGAAGCTTTCTTT; CDR3aa: CASSKGTTEAFF
abundance: many; j_gene: TRBJ1-3; len: 15; d_gene: TRBD1; v_gene: TRBV5-1; CDR3nt: TGCGCCAGCAGCTCCGGGACAGGGAGCGGAAACACCATATATTTT; CDR3aa: CASSSGTGSGNTIYF
abundance: -; j_gene: TRBJ2-1; len: 14; d_gene: -; v_gene: TRBV28; CDR3nt: TGTGCCAGCAGTTACGGGGGTAATTACAATGAGCAGTTCTTC; CDR3aa: CASSYGGNYNEQFF
abundance: many; j_gene: TRBJ2-7; len: 11; d_gene: -; v_gene: TRBV2; CDR3nt: TGTGCCAGCAGTGAGTCAGTTCGACAGTACTTC; CDR3aa: CASSESVRQYF
abundance: -; j_gene: TRBJ2-1; len: 14; d_gene: -; v_gene: TRBV20-1; CDR3nt: TGCAGTGCGAAGCTTCCCAGCTCCTACAATGAGCAGTTCTTC; CDR3aa: CSAKLPSSYNEQFF
abundance: -; j_gene: TRBJ1-3; len: 13; d_gene: -; v_gene: TRBV9; CDR3nt: TGTGCCAGCAAGCCGGACTCTGGAAACACCATATATTTT; CDR3aa: CASKPDSGNTIYF
abundance: -; j_gene: TRBJ2-5; len: 15; d_gene: TRBD2; v_gene: TRBV7-2; CDR3nt: TGTGCCAGCAGCTTAGGCCTAGCGGTACGAGAGACCCAGTACTTC; CDR3aa: CASSLGLAVRETQYF
abundance: -; j_gene: TRBJ2-2; len: 15; d_gene: -; v_gene: TRBV6-5; CDR3nt: TGTGCCAGCAGCCTACTACTCGGAGACGCCGGGGAGCTGTTTTTT; CDR3aa: CASSLLLGDAGELFF